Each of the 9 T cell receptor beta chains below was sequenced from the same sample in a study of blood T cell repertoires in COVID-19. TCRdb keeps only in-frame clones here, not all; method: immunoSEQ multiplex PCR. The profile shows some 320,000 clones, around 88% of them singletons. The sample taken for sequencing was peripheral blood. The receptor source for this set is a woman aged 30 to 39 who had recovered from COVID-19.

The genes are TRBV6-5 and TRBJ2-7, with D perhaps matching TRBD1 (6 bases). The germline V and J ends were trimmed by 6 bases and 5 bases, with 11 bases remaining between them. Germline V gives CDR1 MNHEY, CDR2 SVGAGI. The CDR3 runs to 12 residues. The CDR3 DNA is TGTGCCAGCAGGCAGGACAGAGACGAGCAGTACTTC. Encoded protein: CASRQDRDEQYF.

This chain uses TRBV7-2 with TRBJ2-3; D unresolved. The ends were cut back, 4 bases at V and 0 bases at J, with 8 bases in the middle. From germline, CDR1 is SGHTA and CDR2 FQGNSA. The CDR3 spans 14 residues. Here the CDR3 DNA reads TGTGCCAGCAGCTCCCCCAGGAGCACAGATACGCAGTATTTT. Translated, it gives CASSSPRSTDTQYF.

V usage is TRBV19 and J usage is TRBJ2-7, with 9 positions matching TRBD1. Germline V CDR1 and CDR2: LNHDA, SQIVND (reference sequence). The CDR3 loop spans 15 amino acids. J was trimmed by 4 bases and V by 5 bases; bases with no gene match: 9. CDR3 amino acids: CASSYPGQGVYEQYF. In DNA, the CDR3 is TGTGCCAGTAGTTACCCGGGACAGGGTGTTTACGAGCAGTACTTC.

The CDR3 reads CASSPGGGLETQYF. The CDR3 DNA follows: TGTGCCAGCAGCCCTGGCGGGGGGTTAGAGACCCAGTACTTC. The chain links TRBV5-4 to TRBJ2-5, with 8 bases aligning to TRBD2. This CDR3 is built from 14 residues. Trimming took 4 bases from V and 4 from J; bases not matched to a gene: 6. The germline V gene has CDR1 SGHNT and CDR2 YYREEE (reference sequence). The whole variable domain, filled in from reference TRBV5-4 and TRBJ2-5, reads ETGVTQSPTHLIKTRGQQVTLRCSSQSGHNTVSWYQQALGQGPQFIFQYYREEENGRGNFPPRFSGLQFPNYSSELNVNALELDDSALYLCASSPGGGLETQYFGPGTRLLVL.

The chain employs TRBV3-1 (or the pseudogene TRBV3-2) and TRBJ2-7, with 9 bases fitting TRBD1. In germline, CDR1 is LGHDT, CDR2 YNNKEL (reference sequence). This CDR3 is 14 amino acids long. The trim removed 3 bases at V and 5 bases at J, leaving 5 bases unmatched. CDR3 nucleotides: TGTGCCAGCAGCCATCGTACAGGGGGCGACGAGCAGTACTTC. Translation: CASSHRTGGDEQYF.

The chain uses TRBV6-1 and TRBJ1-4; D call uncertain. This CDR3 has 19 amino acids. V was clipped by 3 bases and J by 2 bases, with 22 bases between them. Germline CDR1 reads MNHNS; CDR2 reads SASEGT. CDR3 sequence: CASSDGKGWVSGTNEKLFF. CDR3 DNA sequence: TGTGCCAGCAGTGATGGGAAAGGCTGGGTTTCGGGGACTAATGAAAAACTGTTTTTT.

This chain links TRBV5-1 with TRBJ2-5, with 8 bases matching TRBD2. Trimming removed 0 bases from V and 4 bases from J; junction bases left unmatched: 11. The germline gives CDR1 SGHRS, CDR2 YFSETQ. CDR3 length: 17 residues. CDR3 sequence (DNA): TGCGCCAGCAGCTTGGGAGCGGGACTAGGTGAGGGAGAGACCCAGTACTTC. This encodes CASSLGAGLGEGETQYF.

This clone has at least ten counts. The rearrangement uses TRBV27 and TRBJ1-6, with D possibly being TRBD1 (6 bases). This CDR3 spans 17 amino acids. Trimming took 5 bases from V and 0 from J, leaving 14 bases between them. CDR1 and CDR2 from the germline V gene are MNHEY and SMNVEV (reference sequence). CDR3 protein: CASSVNRDSSYNSPLHF. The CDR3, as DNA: TGTGCCAGCAGTGTAAACAGGGATAGCTCCTATAATTCACCCCTCCACTTT.

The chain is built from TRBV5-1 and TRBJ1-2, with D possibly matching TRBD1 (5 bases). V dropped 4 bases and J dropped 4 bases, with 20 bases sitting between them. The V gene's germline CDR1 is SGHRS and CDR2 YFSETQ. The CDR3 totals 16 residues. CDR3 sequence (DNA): TGCGCCAGCAGCCCGAACCCCCAGGGTTTTGGCTATGGCTACACCTTC. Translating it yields CASSPNPQGFGYGYTF.